This T cell receptor (beta chain) is from a study of molecular identifiers for immune sequencing clone quantification. CDR1 is SQVTM and CDR2 is ANQGSEA in the germline V gene. The length of the CDR3 is 14 residues. V shed 6 bases, J shed 2 bases, and the junction held 9 bases outside the gene matches. This clonotype was observed many times. Previously published methods and listed TCR primers were used for the bulk TCR libraries. MiXCR was run by TCRdb on the PCR reads, yielding one entry per CDR3 protein. Of about half a million distinct CDR3 sequences in the sample, about 25% are singletons; the top ten hold under 0.85%.

The sequenced sample consisted of naive CD8+ T cells from blood, with Jurkat cell RNA spiked in. Specified subset: FACS-sorted CD8+CD4-CCR7+CD45RA+ naive T cells. This clonotype was sampled from a human donor in good health. Some libraries in this study had Jurkat cell RNA spiked in. The genes are TRBV29-1 and TRBJ2-5, with 7 bases lining up with TRBD2. The CDR3 spells CSVTPAGVQETQYF. The DNA of the CDR3 is TGCAGCGTGACCCCTGCGGGAGTACAAGAGACCCAGTACTTC.